This TCR beta chain was captured in a study of blood T cell repertoires in COVID-19. The V end lost 1 base, the J end lost 1 base, and 13 bases lay between the germline ends. Germline CDR1 and CDR2: SGHTA and FQGTGA. This CDR3 is built from 16 residues. This clone was counted a single time. Data came from immunoSEQ multiplex PCR; TCRdb stores just in-frame clones and leaves some out. The sample comprises some 210,000 clones, approximately 88% of which are singletons, and about 9.4% rests with the top ten. The sample consisted of PBMCs or T cells enriched from blood (not recorded which). This clonotype was obtained from a man in his late teens or twenties with acute COVID-19. The chain combines TRBV7-3 with TRBJ2-5; tentatively, D is TRBD2 (5 bases). For the CDR3, the DNA is TGTGCCAGCAGCTTAAAAGGTGGCGGACTCCAAGAGACCCAGTACTTC. Translating it yields CASSLKGGGLQETQYF.